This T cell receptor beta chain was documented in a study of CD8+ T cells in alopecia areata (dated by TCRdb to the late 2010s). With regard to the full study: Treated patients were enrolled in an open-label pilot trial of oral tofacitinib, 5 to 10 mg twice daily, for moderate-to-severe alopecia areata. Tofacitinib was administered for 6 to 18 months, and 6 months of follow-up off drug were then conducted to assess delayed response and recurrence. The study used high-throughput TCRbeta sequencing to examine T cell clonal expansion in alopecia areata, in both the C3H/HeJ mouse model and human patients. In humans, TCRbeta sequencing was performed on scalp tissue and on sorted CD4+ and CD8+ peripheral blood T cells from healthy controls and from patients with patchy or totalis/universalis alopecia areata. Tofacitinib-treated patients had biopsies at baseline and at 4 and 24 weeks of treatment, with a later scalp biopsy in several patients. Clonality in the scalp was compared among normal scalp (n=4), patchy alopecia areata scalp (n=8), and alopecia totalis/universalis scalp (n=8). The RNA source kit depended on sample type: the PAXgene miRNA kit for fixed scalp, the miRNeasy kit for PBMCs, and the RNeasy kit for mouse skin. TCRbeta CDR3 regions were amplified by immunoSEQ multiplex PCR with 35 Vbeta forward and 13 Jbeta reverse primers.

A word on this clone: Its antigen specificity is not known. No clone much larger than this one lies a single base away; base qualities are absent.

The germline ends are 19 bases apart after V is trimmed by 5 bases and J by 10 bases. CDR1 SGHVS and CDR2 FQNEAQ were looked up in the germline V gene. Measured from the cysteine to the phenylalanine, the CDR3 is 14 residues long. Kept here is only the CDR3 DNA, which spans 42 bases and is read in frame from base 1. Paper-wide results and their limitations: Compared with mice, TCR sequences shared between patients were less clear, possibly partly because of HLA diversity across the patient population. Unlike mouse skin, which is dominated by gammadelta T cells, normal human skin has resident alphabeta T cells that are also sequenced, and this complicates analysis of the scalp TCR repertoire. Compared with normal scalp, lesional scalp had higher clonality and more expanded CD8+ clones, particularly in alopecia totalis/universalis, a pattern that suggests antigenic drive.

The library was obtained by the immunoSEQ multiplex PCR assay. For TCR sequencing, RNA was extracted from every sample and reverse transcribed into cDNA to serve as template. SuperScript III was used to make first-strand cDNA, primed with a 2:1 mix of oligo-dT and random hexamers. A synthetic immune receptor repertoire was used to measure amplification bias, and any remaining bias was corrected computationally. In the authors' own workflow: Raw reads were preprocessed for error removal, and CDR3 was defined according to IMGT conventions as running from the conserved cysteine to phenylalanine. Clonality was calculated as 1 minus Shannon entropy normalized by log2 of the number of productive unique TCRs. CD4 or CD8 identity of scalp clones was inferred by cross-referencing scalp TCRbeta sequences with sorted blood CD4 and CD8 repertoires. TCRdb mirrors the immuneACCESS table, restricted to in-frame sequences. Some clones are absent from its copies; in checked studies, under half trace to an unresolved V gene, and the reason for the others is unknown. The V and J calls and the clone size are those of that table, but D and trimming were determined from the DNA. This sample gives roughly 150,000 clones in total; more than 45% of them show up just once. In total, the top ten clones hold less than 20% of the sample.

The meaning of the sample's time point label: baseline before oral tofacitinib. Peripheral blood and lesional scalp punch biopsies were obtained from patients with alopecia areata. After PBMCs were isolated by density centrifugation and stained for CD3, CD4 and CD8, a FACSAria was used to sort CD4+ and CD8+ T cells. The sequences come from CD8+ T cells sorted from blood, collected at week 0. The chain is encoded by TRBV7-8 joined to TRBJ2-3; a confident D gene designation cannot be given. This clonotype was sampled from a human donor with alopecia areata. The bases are TGTGCCAGCAGCGATCGGCCTGCGGCCGAGGCGCAGTATTTT. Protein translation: CASSDRPAAEAQYF.